This T cell receptor beta chain was found in a study of cytomegalovirus exposure and HLA in healthy donors. Study conclusions and caveats: A likely sequencing artifact accounted for one observed cluster of highly shared sequence variants. With DRB1 most and HLA-C fewest, TCR association rates differed between HLA loci in a later analysis. Previous analysis showed most TCR beta V segments were productive about 87% or about 30% of the time.

With 60 Vbeta and 13 Jbeta primers, the PCR was carried out. Sequencing used immunoSEQ multiplex PCR; TCRdb keeps in-frame clones, though not all of them. The table records about 73,000 clones, less than 85% of them present only once. The germline V gene has CDR1 SNHLY and CDR2 FYNNEI. V gave up 2 bases and J gave up 9 bases; unmatched junction bases: 7. CDR3 length equals 14 residues. With respect to this clone: Its antigen is as yet unknown.

This TCR came from a male donor in good health and CMV-seronegative. This chain connects TRBV2 to TRBJ2-1, with TRBD2 matching 7 bases. The sequencing sample was made of PBMCs. The CDR3 region has the DNA TGTGCCAGCAGTGAAACCCGCGGGAGTGGTGAGCAGTTCTTC. Residues: CASSETRGSGEQFF.